The T cell receptor beta chain described here comes from a study of Ad26.COV2.S vaccination and SARS-CoV-2 variants (dated by TCRdb to the early 2020s). With respect to the entire study: Vaccine-arm donors came from COV1001, a multicentre, randomized, double-blind, placebo-controlled phase I-IIa trial of Ad26.COV2.S in healthy adults. Dosing of Ad26.COV2.S was intramuscular, at either 5x10^10 or 1x10^11 viral particles, delivered as one shot or as two shots spaced 56 days apart. TCRbeta repertoire sequencing served as the tool for gauging how specific and how broad the SARS-CoV-2-reactive T cell receptors were following Ad26.COV2.S vaccination. The TCR-sequenced set comprised around 32 samples: around 20 Ad26.COV2.S vaccine recipients, 5 placebo recipients and 8 SARS-CoV-2 convalescent individuals. Participants in the trial were split at random into five groups of five each, receiving low-dose or high-dose Ad26.COV2.S once or twice, or else placebo on both occasions. Throughout the experiments and outcome assessment, investigators stayed blinded to trial group allocation.

TCRbeta CDR3 regions were sequenced with the immunoSEQ Assay. After extraction, genomic DNA underwent amplification by bias-controlled multiplex PCR, followed by high-throughput sequencing. The study's own analysis went as follows. To quantify the absolute abundance of every unique TCRbeta CDR3 region, sequences were collapsed and filtered. T cell fraction was estimated by normalization of TCRbeta template counts to usable DNA, with usable DNA being measured through amplification of reference genes present in all nucleated cells. Repertoire TCRs were annotated as SARS-CoV-2-specific when V gene, CDR3 amino acid sequence and J gene were exactly matched to a known reactive TCR set. MIRA supplied the reference SARS-CoV-2 TCR set, which was filtered for enrichment in COVID-19-positive ImmuneCODE repertoires so that public or cross-reactive TCRs were removed. Based on the MIRA antigens, annotated TCRs were further analysed at the level of specific ORF or position within ORF. Depth was the summed frequency of annotated unique rearrangements, while breadth was defined as annotated unique rearrangements over total unique productive rearrangements. Group comparisons of TCR breadth used two-sided Wilcoxon rank-sum tests. The immuneACCESS repertoire file appears here via TCRdb, limited to in-frame rearrangements. These files lack a portion of the clones; in checked studies, under half of the deficit traces to unresolved V genes, and the cause of the others is not known. V and J calls and clone size are given by that table; D and trimming were obtained from the DNA. In all, the sample holds hundreds of thousands of clones, and more than 75% of those were seen once. Less than 3.5% of the sample goes to the ten largest clones.

A note on this clone: Its antigen is not yet known. No base qualities exist here, and no much larger clone lies one base off it.

V is reduced by 8 bases and J by 5 bases, leaving a spacing of 9 bases between them. CDR3 length: 11 amino acids, cysteine to phenylalanine. Only the CDR3 DNA stays, 33 bases, in frame from base 1. Per the germline V gene (reference sequence), LNHDA is the CDR1 and SQIVND is the CDR2. The treatment or condition label, read with the paper, signifies: roughly 19 received Ad26.COV2.S at low or high dose, single or two shots; roughly five received placebo; per-sample allocation not given. For vaccine and placebo recipients, the sequenced repertoires came from samples collected on day 63 after the first injection. Cohort 1b enrolled about 25 adults aged 18-55 years at a single site in Boston, USA, between 29 July and 7 August 2020. Ad26.COV2.S was a replication-incompetent adenovirus type 26 vector expressing a prefusion-stabilized SARS-CoV-2 spike protein from the original Wuhan strain. Overall study results and their limits: Non-spike TCR breadth was comparable between vaccine and placebo recipients, consistent with the vaccine containing only spike. Substantial breadth of spike-specific CD8+ and CD4+ T cell responses was reported after vaccination. Ad26.COV2.S recipients had higher spike-specific TCR breadth than placebo recipients (P = 0.0014). The authors noted that the TCR breadth and depth analyses may have underestimated total T cell responses. Comparing responses between vaccine doses or regimens was not something the study was powered to do.

Sample: peripheral blood, taken in a trial of Ad26.COV2.S vaccine versus placebo. The V and J segments used are TRBV19 and TRBJ2-5; confidence is insufficient to name the D gene. The clonotype was recovered from a person between 18 and 65 years old who received the Ad26.COV2.S COVID-19 vaccine or a placebo. The DNA sequence is as follows: TGTGCCAGTGGCACAAGGGAGACCCAGTACTTC. Its coded protein is CASGTRETQYF. Full variable domain (CDR3 extended with the reference TRBV19 and TRBJ2-5 proteins): DGGITQSPKYLFRKEGQNVTLSCEQNLNHDAMYWYRQDPGQGLRLIYYSQIVNDFQKGDIAEGYSVSREKKESFPLTVTSAQKNPTAFYLCASGTRETQYFGPGTRLLVL.